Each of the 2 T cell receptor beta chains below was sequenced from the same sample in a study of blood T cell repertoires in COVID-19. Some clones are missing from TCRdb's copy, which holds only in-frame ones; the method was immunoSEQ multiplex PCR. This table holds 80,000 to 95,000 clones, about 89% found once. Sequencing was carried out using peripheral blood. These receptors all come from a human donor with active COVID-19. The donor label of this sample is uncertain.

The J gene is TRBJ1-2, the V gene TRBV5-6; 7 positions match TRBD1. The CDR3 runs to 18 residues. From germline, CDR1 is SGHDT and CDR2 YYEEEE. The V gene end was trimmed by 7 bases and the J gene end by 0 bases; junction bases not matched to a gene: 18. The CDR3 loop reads CASRQRRDSLLTNYGYTF. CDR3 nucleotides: TGTGCCAGCCGACAACGCCGGGACAGCCTGCTTACTAACTATGGCTACACCTTC.

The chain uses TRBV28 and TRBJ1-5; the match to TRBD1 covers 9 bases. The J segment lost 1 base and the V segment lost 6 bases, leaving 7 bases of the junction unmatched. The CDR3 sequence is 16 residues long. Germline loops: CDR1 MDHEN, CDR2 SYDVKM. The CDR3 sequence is CASRGQGWWSNQPQHF. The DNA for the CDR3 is TGTGCCAGCAGGGGACAGGGCTGGTGGAGCAATCAGCCCCAGCATTTT.